Listed here are 20 T cell receptor beta chains from one sample, sequenced in a study of identical twins. One entry per CDR3 protein, called by TCRdb with MiXCR from the 5' RACE reads. The repertoire holds under 250,000 distinct CDR3 sequences, with roughly 10% as singletons. The specimen sequenced was memory (CD45RO+) T cells sorted from blood. The origin of the receptors is a woman under 30 in good health.

This clonotype was counted ten times or more. This chain connects TRBV12-3 or TRBV12-4 to TRBJ1-5; 8 nucleotides align to TRBD1. After removal of 2 bases from V and 11 bases from J, the junction contained 8 bases not matched to a gene. The CDR3 length is 14 residues. CDR3 sequence (DNA): TGTGCCAGCAGTTTACAGGCAGGGGGCATATCCCAGCATTTT. Its translation: CASSLQAGGISQHF.

This clonotype came up a few times. The chain is built from TRBV3-1 and TRBJ2-5; 11 bases agree with TRBD2. From germline, CDR1 is LGHDT and CDR2 YNNKEL (reference sequence). The CDR3 has 19 amino acids. J was trimmed by 2 bases and V by 1 base; bases with no gene match: 12. The CDR3 protein is CASSQVLGRGLADQETQYF. The CDR3 DNA reads TGTGCCAGCAGCCAAGTTCTGGGGCGGGGACTAGCGGATCAAGAGACCCAGTACTTC.

This clonotype has more than one count but fewer than ten. The chain links TRBV27 to TRBJ1-3; possibly TRBD1 for D (5 bases). The CDR3 covers 15 residues. V lost 6 bases and J 1 base, leaving 13 bases between the germline ends. The germline V gene encodes CDR1 MNHEY and CDR2 SMNVEV (reference sequence). CDR3 residues: CASRPTQESGNTIYF. The CDR3 DNA follows: TGTGCCAGCAGACCTACACAGGAATCTGGAAACACCATATATTTT.

This clonotype was counted only a few times. The chain uses TRBV20-1 and TRBJ2-3; TRBD2 agrees at 7 bases. Germline V CDR1 and CDR2: DFQATT, SNEGSKA (reference sequence). The V gene end was trimmed by 7 bases and the J gene end by 7 bases; junction bases not matched to a gene: 14. This CDR3 has 14 amino acids. CDR3 DNA: TGCAGTGTTAAATACTTAGCGGGTCAAAATACGCAGTATTTT. It translates to CSVKYLAGQNTQYF.

This clonotype was detected many times. The chain links TRBV7-2 to TRBJ2-1; weak D call: TRBD1 (5 bases). From germline, CDR1 is SGHTA and CDR2 FQGNSA. The V end lost 0 bases, the J end lost 9 bases, and 6 bases lay between the germline ends. This CDR3 region has 12 residues. The chain's CDR3 is CASSLADTEQFF. The CDR3 bases are TGTGCCAGCAGCTTAGCGGACACTGAGCAGTTCTTC.

This clonotype occurred once. The CDR3 reads CAKRGRVNTEAFF. CDR3 nucleotide sequence: TGTGCCAAACGGGGACGAGTAAACACTGAAGCTTTCTTT. V is TRBV21-1 and J is TRBJ1-1. TRBV21-1 corresponds to a pseudogene. This CDR3 is built from 13 residues.

This clonotype was observed at least ten times. V is TRBV15 and J is TRBJ2-7, with 8 nucleotides matching TRBD1. V dropped 4 bases and J dropped 4; count of bases not matched to a gene: 12. Germline CDR1 reads LNHNV; CDR2 reads YYDKDF (reference sequence). The CDR3 is made up of 16 amino acids. CDR3: CATSNTLDRARYEQYF. DNA for the CDR3: TGTGCCACCAGCAATACCTTGGACAGGGCCCGTTACGAGCAGTACTTC.

CDR3 bases: TGTGCCAGCAGTTGGGCCGACAATTCACCCCTCCACTTT. Amino acid sequence: CASSWADNSPLHF. The chain carries TRBV6-2 or TRBV6-3 and TRBJ1-6; D not certain. V gave up 4 bases and J gave up 7 bases, with 8 bases separating them. This CDR3 comprises 13 residues. The germline V gene encodes CDR1 MNHEY and CDR2 SVGEGT.

Only a few counts were recorded for this clonotype. CDR3 loop: CASRLDGVRDTQYF. In nucleotides, the CDR3 is TGTGCCAGCAGGCTCGACGGGGTCCGAGATACGCAGTATTTT. The gene calls are TRBV6-1 and TRBJ2-3; TRBD2 is a possible D gene (5 bases). V shed 6 bases and J shed 5 bases, with 15 bases lying between them. Germline CDR1 MNHNS, CDR2 SASEGT. The CDR3 is made up of 14 amino acids.

The gene calls are TRBV6-6 and TRBJ2-7, with TRBD2 matching over 9 bases. V dropped 10 bases and J dropped 3; count of bases not matched to a gene: 4. From germline, CDR1 is MNHNY and CDR2 SVGAGI (reference sequence). The CDR3 has 12 residues. DNA of the CDR3: TGTGCCACCGGGACTAGCAGCTACGAGCAGTACTTC. Encoded protein: CATGTSSYEQYF.

The J gene is TRBJ2-4, the V gene TRBV28; 13 nucleotides align to TRBD2. Germline-derived CDR1 and CDR2 are MDHEN and SYDVKM. This CDR3 comprises 15 residues. The V gene end was trimmed by 6 bases and the J gene end by 6 bases; junction bases not matched to a gene: 5. CDR3 nucleotides: TGTGCCAGCAGCCTTACTAGCGGGAGGGGAAACATTCAGTACTTC. Translating gives CASSLTSGRGNIQYF.

This clonotype was observed a few times. The chain employs TRBV15 and TRBJ2-4, with a tentative D call TRBD2 (5 bases). The CDR3 totals 16 residues. From germline, CDR1 is LNHNV and CDR2 YYDKDF (reference sequence). Trimming shortened V by 0 bases and J by 2 bases, and 11 bases separated the two germline ends. The CDR3 DNA sequence: TGTGCCACCAGCAGAGATATCGGGGTTACCAAAAACATTCAGTACTTC. Protein product: CATSRDIGVTKNIQYF.

This clonotype was seen many times. V usage is TRBV20-1 and J usage is TRBJ2-2, with 8 bases lining up with TRBD1. In germline, CDR1 is DFQATT, CDR2 SNEGSKA (reference sequence). V shed 4 bases and J 3 bases; nucleotides not matched to a gene: 10. The CDR3 covers 16 residues. The CDR3 loop is CSATKVDRGYTGELFF. The DNA for the CDR3 is TGCAGTGCTACAAAGGTTGACAGGGGTTACACCGGGGAGCTGTTTTTT.

This chain connects TRBV19 to TRBJ1-5; D unclear. This CDR3 is 13 amino acids long. Germline V lookup: CDR1 LNHDA, CDR2 SQIVND (reference sequence). V was cut by 5 bases and J by 7 bases, with 12 bases left in between. CDR3 sequence: CASSFSPEQPQHF. Written as DNA, the CDR3 is TGTGCCAGTAGTTTTTCTCCCGAACAGCCCCAGCATTTT.

This clonotype was observed many times. The V and J genes are TRBV3-1 and TRBJ1-2; D ambiguous. The CDR3 contains 12 residues. Germline V gives CDR1 LGHDT, CDR2 YNNKEL (reference sequence). The germline V and J ends were trimmed by 2 bases and 7 bases, with 8 bases remaining between them. CDR3: CASSQWGSGYTF. The DNA for the CDR3 is TGTGCCAGCAGCCAATGGGGATCTGGCTACACCTTC.

This clonotype was picked up a small number of times. The chain combines TRBV7-2 with TRBJ1-2, with a possible D match to TRBD1 (5 bases). V was clipped by 4 bases and J by 8 bases, with 14 bases between them. Germline CDR1 SGHTA, CDR2 FQGNSA. The CDR3 runs 13 residues. The CDR3 DNA is TGTGCCAGCAGCTATGTTGTTGGGGCCGGCTACACCTTC. Translating gives CASSYVVGAGYTF. Variable domain in full (rest from reference TRBV7-2 and TRBJ1-2): GAGVSQSPSNKVTEKGKDVELRCDPISGHTALYWYRQSLGQGLEFLIYFQGNSAPDKSGLPSDRFSAERTGGSVSTLTIQRTQQEDSAVYLCASSYVVGAGYTFGSGTRLTVV.

The chain couples TRBV7-8 to TRBJ2-1; TRBD2 matches at 7 bases. There are 15 residues in the CDR3. CDR1 is SGHVS, CDR2 FQNEAQ, per germline. V was clipped by 7 bases and J by 2 bases; unmatched bases: 8. Written as DNA, the CDR3 is TGTGCCAGCACCCTTACGAGCGGGACCTACAATGAGCAGTTCTTC. Its translation is CASTLTSGTYNEQFF.

The chain combines TRBV7-2 with TRBJ2-5; TRBD2 matches at 9 bases. Germline V CDR1 and CDR2: SGHTA, FQGNSA. This CDR3 is built from 14 residues. The V and J ends lost 5 bases and 5 bases, in that order; junction bases with no gene match: 6. This CDR3 is CASSSGGSWETQYF. The CDR3 DNA is TGTGCCAGCAGCAGCGGGGGGAGCTGGGAGACCCAGTACTTC.

This clonotype was recorded at least ten times. V and J are TRBV5-5 and TRBJ1-2, with 7 bases matching TRBD1. This CDR3 region has 13 residues. Unmatched junction bases numbered 3, after V lost 3 bases and J lost 4 bases. The germline CDR1 and CDR2 sequences are SGHKS and YYEKEE (reference sequence). CDR3 sequence reads: CASSSRQGYGYTF. The CDR3 DNA reads as TGTGCCAGCAGCTCAAGACAGGGCTATGGCTACACCTTC. Together with reference TRBV5-5 and TRBJ1-2, the CDR3 gives the full variable domain: DAGVTQSPTHLIKTRGQQVTLRCSPISGHKSVSWYQQVLGQGPQFIFQYYEKEERGRGNFPDRFSARQFPNYSSELNVNALLLGDSALYLCASSSRQGYGYTFGSGTRLTVV.

This chain links TRBV6-2 or TRBV6-3 with TRBJ2-7; TRBD1 matches at 7 bases. V dropped 8 bases and J dropped 0; count of bases not matched to a gene: 13. The CDR3 is 16 residues long. Germline CDR1 and CDR2: MNHEY and SVGEGT. The CDR3 sequence is CASLDRVTWSSYEQYF. The CDR3, as DNA: TGTGCCAGCCTTGACAGGGTCACCTGGAGCTCCTACGAGCAGTACTTC.